This T cell receptor beta chain was found in a study of blood T cell repertoires in COVID-19. About the research overall: Acute and convalescent COVID-19 specimens originated in the United States, Italy and Spain.

As originally analysed: Counts of nucleated cells, estimated from reference gene primer amplification, were obtained. The assay was immunoSEQ multiplex PCR, and TCRdb's table has in-frame clones only and misses some. V, J and clone size were drawn from that table, and D and trimming were deduced from the DNA. The sample records just under 150,000 clones, roughly nine tenths being singletons. On this clone: This same CDR3 is encoded by further DNA sequences in the sample.

Germline CDR1 and CDR2: SGHNT and YYREEE (reference sequence). This CDR3 is 15 amino acids long. V gave up 3 bases and J gave up 4 bases; unmatched junction bases: 5. Sequencing input: peripheral blood. This chain links TRBV5-4 with TRBJ2-3; 10 positions match TRBD2. The sequence came from a human donor in a cohort sampled during active COVID-19. CDR3 nucleotide sequence: TGTGCCAGCAGCTATCGACTAGCGGGCCCAGATACGCAGTATTTT. The encoded protein is CASSYRLAGPDTQYF.